This T cell receptor (beta chain) was sequenced in a study of Graves' ophthalmopathy and Graves' hyperthyroidism. This clonotype was seen repeatedly, ten times or more. Its antigen is unidentified. V was clipped by 5 bases and J by 0 bases, with 10 bases between them. Germline V CDR1 and CDR2: MNHEY, SMNVEV (reference sequence). The CDR3 has 14 amino acids. Broader study findings: With just under 90% sensitivity and around 80% specificity, a 13-signature model separated ophthalmopathy from stable hyperthyroidism.

The sequenced template was RNA, covering the TCR beta CDR3 region. HTBI-primed first-round RT-PCR preceded second-round multiplex PCR. TCRdb independently ran MiXCR on the multiplex PCR reads; one entry per CDR3 protein. Found here are 200,000 to 250,000 distinct CDR3 sequences, under 30% of them singletons; the top ten hold about 9.3%. The sample was peripheral blood. The sequence derives from a man aged 45-65 years with Graves' ophthalmopathy. V and J are TRBV27 and TRBJ2-5; D not resolved. In DNA form, the CDR3 reads TGTGCCAGCAGTCCATCTACGTACCAAGAGACCCAGTACTTC. This codes for CASSPSTYQETQYF.